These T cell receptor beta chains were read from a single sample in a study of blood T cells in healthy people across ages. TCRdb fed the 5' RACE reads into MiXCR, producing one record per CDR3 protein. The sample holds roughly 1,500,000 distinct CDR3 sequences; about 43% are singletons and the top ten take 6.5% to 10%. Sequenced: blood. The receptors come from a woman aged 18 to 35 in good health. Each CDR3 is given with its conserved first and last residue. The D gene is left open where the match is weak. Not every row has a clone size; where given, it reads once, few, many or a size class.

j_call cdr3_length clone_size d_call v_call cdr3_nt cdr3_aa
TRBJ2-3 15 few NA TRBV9 TGTGCCAGCAGCGTAGTTGGGGCCTACACAGATACGCAGTATTTT CASSVVGAYTDTQYF
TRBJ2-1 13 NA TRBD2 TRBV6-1 TGTGCCACCAGCCTGGGGGGGTTCAATGAGCAGTTCTTC CATSLGGFNEQFF
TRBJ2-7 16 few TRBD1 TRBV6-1 TGTGCCAGCAGTGGTCCCGGGACAGGCAACTCCTACGAGCAGTACTTC CASSGPGTGNSYEQYF
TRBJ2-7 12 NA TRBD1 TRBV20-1 TGCAGTGCTATGGACAGGGTTGGCGAGCAGTACTTC CSAMDRVGEQYF
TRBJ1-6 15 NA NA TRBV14 TGTGCCAGCAGCCGAGGGTGGACGCAGAATTCACCCCTCCACTTT CASSRGWTQNSPLHF
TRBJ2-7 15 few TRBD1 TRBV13 TGTGCCAGCAGCCGACAGGGGGCGTCACCCCACGAGCAGTACTTC CASSRQGASPHEQYF
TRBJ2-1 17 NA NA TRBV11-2 TGTGCCAGCAGCTTAGAAGCTGGCGGCGCGGCATACAATGAGCAGTTCTTC CASSLEAGGAAYNEQFF
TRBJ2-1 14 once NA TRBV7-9 TGTACCAGCAGCTTCTCTATTGCCCCAAATGAGCAGTTCTTC CTSSFSIAPNEQFF
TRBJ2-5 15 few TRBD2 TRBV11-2 TGTGCCAGCAGCCACCCTAGCGGGGGGACTAGTGAGCAGTACTTC CASSHPSGGTSEQYF
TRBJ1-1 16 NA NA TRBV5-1 TGCGCCAGCAGCTTTTCTGGCATAAGGGGTTCCACTGAAGCTTTCTTT CASSFSGIRGSTEAFF
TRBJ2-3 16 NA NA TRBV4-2 TGTGCCAGCAGCCAAGGTGGGCGGGGAGGCAAAGATACGCAGTATTTT CASSQGGRGGKDTQYF
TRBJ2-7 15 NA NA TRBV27 TGTGCCAGCAGTTGGACCGGGACGAGCTCCTACGAGCAGTACTTC CASSWTGTSSYEQYF
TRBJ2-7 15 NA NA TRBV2 TGTGCCGGCAGTGAGGTTCAGGGGCCCTCTTACGAGCAGTACTTC CAGSEVQGPSYEQYF